This passage covers 32 T cell receptor beta chains from one sample sequenced in a study of shared clonotypes between healthy human individuals. Data came from immunoSEQ multiplex PCR; TCRdb stores just in-frame clones and leaves some out. The sample has a few million clones, over 85% seen once. The sample consisted of naive CD4+ T cells from PBMCs. Subset specified: CD45RA+ positively selected. Receptors originate from a man aged 18 to 30 in good health. Some clones in this sample may be carry-over from other donors' samples.

In this sample, this clone turned up a few times. V and J are TRBV2 and TRBJ1-1; tentative D call: TRBD1 (6 bases). Trimming shortened V by 5 bases and J by 1 base, and 8 bases separated the two germline ends. Germline CDR1 reads SNHLY; CDR2 reads FYNNEI. This CDR3 comprises 13 residues. This CDR3 reads CASSQDRNTEAFF. The CDR3 bases are TGTGCCAGCAGTCAGGACAGGAACACTGAAGCTTTCTTT.

The chain is built from TRBV6-1 and TRBJ1-2; 8 bases align to TRBD1. The CDR3 length is 14 residues. Trimming took 2 bases from V and 4 from J; bases not matched to a gene: 3. Germline V gene sequence: CDR1 MNHNS, CDR2 SASEGT. CDR3 residues: CASSEMDRAYGYTF. CDR3 nucleotide sequence: TGTGCCAGCAGTGAAATGGACAGGGCCTATGGCTACACCTTC.

This clone was seen just once. In nucleotides, the CDR3 is TGTGCCAGCAGCTCCACGGGGGGACTGCCCCAAGTTAGGGGTACGCAGTATTTT. This gives the protein CASSSTGGLPQVRGTQYF. The chain is built from TRBV7-3 and TRBJ2-3, with TRBD2 matching 7 bases. Germline V gene sequence: CDR1 SGHTA, CDR2 FQGTGA. V was clipped by 4 bases and J by 8 bases; unmatched bases: 21. This CDR3 is 18 amino acids long.

As for this clone: The same CDR3 also results from other DNA sequences found in this sample. The J gene is TRBJ1-2, the V gene TRBV28; D is ambiguous. CDR3 length: 15 amino acids. Between the trimmed V and J ends, which lost 2 bases and 2 bases, there was a span of 12 bases. Looked up from germline, CDR1 is MDHEN and CDR2 is SYDVKM. DNA of the CDR3: TGTGCCAGCAGTTTAGGAACGGGAGTCAACTATGGCTACACCTTC. This encodes CASSLGTGVNYGYTF.

The V call is TRBV7-8, the J call TRBJ1-5; tentatively, D is TRBD1 (5 bases). Trimming stripped 5 bases from V and 0 bases from J, with 17 bases between. The CDR3 covers 17 residues. The germline gives CDR1 SGHVS, CDR2 FQNEAQ. In nucleotides, the CDR3 is TGTGCCAGCAGCCCAGGGTACATTCAGGGTAGCAATCAGCCCCAGCATTTT. This translates into CASSPGYIQGSNQPQHF.

The V and J genes are TRBV2 and TRBJ1-1, with 9 positions matching TRBD1. With 5 bases clipped from V and 7 bases from J, the junction kept 8 bases outside the gene matches. The CDR3 has 14 residues. Germline assignment: CDR1 SNHLY and CDR2 FYNNEI. This CDR3 reads CASSRQGVLDEAFF. CDR3 bases: TGTGCCAGCAGTCGACAGGGGGTGTTGGATGAAGCTTTCTTT.

The chain employs TRBV11-1 and TRBJ2-2, with D perhaps matching TRBD2 (5 bases). Trimming left V 5 bases short and J 5 bases short, with 9 bases between. Germline V gene data show CDR1 as SGHAT and CDR2 as FQDESV (reference sequence). The CDR3 runs 13 residues. The CDR3 DNA follows: TGTGCCAGCAGCAAACGGGAAACCGGGGAGCTGTTTTTT. The encoded protein is CASSKRETGELFF. The variable domain in full, with the rest retrieved from reference TRBV11-1 and TRBJ2-2, is EAEVAQSPRYKITEKSQAVAFWCDPISGHATLYWYRQILGQGPELLVQFQDESVVDDSQLPKDRFSAERLKGVDSTLKIQPAELGDSAMYLCASSKRETGELFFGEGSRLTVL.

This clone was counted only a few times. The rearrangement joins TRBV5-1 to TRBJ1-1; TRBD1 agrees at 7 bases. There are 16 residues in the CDR3. The germline V gene has CDR1 SGHRS and CDR2 YFSETQ. The V gene end was trimmed by 0 bases and the J gene end by 0 bases; junction bases not matched to a gene: 5. CDR3 nucleotide sequence: TGCGCCAGCAGCTTGGGGACAGGCCGAATGAACACTGAAGCTTTCTTT. It codes for CASSLGTGRMNTEAFF.

CDR3 in DNA: TGTGCCAGCAATCGTCGGGCACCGTCTGGCGAGCAGTACTTC. Protein sequence: CASNRRAPSGEQYF. The V and J genes are TRBV2 and TRBJ2-7; D gene ambiguous. Germline V gene lookup returns CDR1 SNHLY and CDR2 FYNNEI. This CDR3 has 14 amino acids. The ends were cut back, 7 bases at V and 6 bases at J, with 19 bases in the middle. Combining the CDR3 with reference TRBV2 and TRBJ2-7 gives the whole variable domain EPEVTQTPSHQVTQMGQEVILRCVPISNHLYFYWYRQILGQKVEFLVSFYNNEISEKSEIFDDQFSVERPDGSNFTLKIRSTKLEDSAMYFCASNRRAPSGEQYFGPGTRLTVT.

The V gene is TRBV27, the J gene TRBJ2-2; the D gene is possibly TRBD1 (6 bases). The germline V gene has CDR1 MNHEY and CDR2 SMNVEV (reference sequence). CDR3 length equals 16 residues. The V gene lost 2 bases and the J gene lost 1 base, with 11 bases spanning the gap. For the CDR3, the DNA is TGTGCCAGCAGTTTAGAAAGGACAGAGAACACCGGGGAGCTGTTTTTT. This sequence encodes CASSLERTENTGELFF.

The V and J genes are TRBV5-1 and TRBJ2-3; weak D call: TRBD2 (5 bases). V lost 0 bases and J lost 5, with 7 bases in between. The germline CDR1 and CDR2 sequences are SGHRS and YFSETQ. The CDR3 is 13 residues long. For the CDR3, the DNA is TGCGCCAGCAGCTTGGCGGGAAAAGATACGCAGTATTTT. Translating it yields CASSLAGKDTQYF.

The V gene is TRBV11-2, the J gene TRBJ2-2; 7 bases match TRBD1. The CDR3 length is 15 residues. Unmatched junction bases numbered 6, after V lost 5 bases and J lost 3 bases. Germline loops: CDR1 SGHAT, CDR2 FQNNGV. CDR3 sequence (DNA): TGTGCCAGCAGCAGGACAGGCGACTACACCGGGGAGCTGTTTTTT. Translated, it gives CASSRTGDYTGELFF.

The rearrangement uses TRBV7-2 and TRBJ2-3; D gene ambiguous. Trimming took 1 base from V and 4 from J, leaving 6 bases between them. The length of the CDR3 is 13 residues. Germline V CDR1 and CDR2: SGHTA, FQGNSA. The CDR3 region is CASSLVRSDTQYF. CDR3 sequence (DNA): TGTGCCAGCAGCTTAGTTCGGTCAGATACGCAGTATTTT.

V usage is TRBV6-1 and J usage is TRBJ2-3; D possibly corresponds to TRBD2 (5 bases). The V gene's germline CDR1 is MNHNS and CDR2 SASEGT. The CDR3 runs 13 residues. V was shortened by 4 bases and J by 3 bases, with 8 bases between the two germline ends. The CDR3 loop is CASSAQRTDTQYF. In nucleotides, the CDR3 is TGTGCCAGCAGTGCGCAGCGGACAGATACGCAGTATTTT.

CDR3 in DNA: TGTGGGGGACGGGCCAATTCTGGAAACACCATATATTTT. Amino acids: CGGRANSGNTIYF. The rearrangement uses TRBV6-1 and TRBJ1-3; D perhaps matches TRBD1 (5 bases). Germline CDR1 MNHNS, CDR2 SASEGT. The length of the CDR3 is 13 residues.

The rearrangement links TRBV6-1 to TRBJ1-2, with TRBD1 matching 8 bases. The V and J ends lost 5 bases and 5 bases, in that order; junction bases with no gene match: 10. The germline V gene has CDR1 MNHNS and CDR2 SASEGT. The CDR3 runs 15 residues. The DNA for the CDR3 is TGTGCCAGCAGTCCTCGGGACAGGCTCGCTTATGGCTACACCTTC. It codes for CASSPRDRLAYGYTF.

Turning to this clone: This same CDR3 is encoded by further DNA sequences in the sample. V and J are TRBV5-1 and TRBJ2-7, with D perhaps matching TRBD2 (5 bases). The germline gives CDR1 SGHRS, CDR2 YFSETQ. CDR3 length: 14 residues. The V end lost 1 base, the J end lost 2 bases, and 10 bases lay between the germline ends. The CDR3 DNA is TGCGCCAGCAGCTTGCTAAGCGGAACCTACGAGCAGTACTTC. Protein sequence: CASSLLSGTYEQYF. The full variable domain, with the rest looked up from reference TRBV5-1 and TRBJ2-7, is KAGVTQTPRYLIKTRGQQVTLSCSPISGHRSVSWYQQTPGQGLQFLFEYFSETQRNKGNFPGRFSGRQFSNSRSEMNVSTLELGDSALYLCASSLLSGTYEQYFGPGTRLTVT.

The chain combines TRBV18 with TRBJ2-1; 8 bases line up with TRBD2. Germline trimming cut 0 bases from V and 10 bases from J; bases unmatched to any gene: 8. Per the germline V gene, CDR1 is KGHSH and CDR2 is LQKENI. The CDR3 length is 15 residues. The CDR3 loop reads CASSPPGSGVQEQFF. CDR3 bases: TGTGCCAGCTCACCACCCGGTAGCGGGGTTCAAGAGCAGTTCTTC.

The V and J genes are TRBV19 and TRBJ2-5; 11 bases agree with TRBD2. CDR3 length: 17 residues. The trim removed 6 bases at V and 4 bases at J, leaving 13 bases unmatched. Germline CDR1 LNHDA, CDR2 SQIVND (reference sequence). The CDR3: CASRPISGTSGPETQYF. The CDR3 DNA reads TGTGCCAGTAGACCTATCTCTGGGACTAGCGGCCCAGAGACCCAGTACTTC.

Written as DNA, the CDR3 is TGTGCCAGCAGACTCCTCACCAGGGATGGCTACACCTTC. Translation: CASRLLTRDGYTF. V gene TRBV28 combines with J gene TRBJ1-2; D may be TRBD1 (5 bases). Looked up from germline, CDR1 is MDHEN and CDR2 is SYDVKM. The CDR3 is 13 residues long. Deletions cut 6 bases from V and 6 bases from J, with 14 bases between.

V and J are TRBV18 and TRBJ2-7; D is ambiguous. V lost 2 bases to trimming and J lost 5 bases, with 16 bases between them. From germline, CDR1 is KGHSH and CDR2 LQKENI. The CDR3 sequence is 15 residues long. The CDR3 DNA follows: TGTGCCAGCTCACCAAGGAACTTAGCCCGCCACGAGCAGTACTTC. It translates to CASSPRNLARHEQYF. Complete variable domain (other parts from reference TRBV18 and TRBJ2-7): NAGVMQNPRHLVRRRGQEARLRCSPMKGHSHVYWYRQLPEEGLKFMVYLQKENIIDESGMPKERFSAEFPKEGPSILRIQQVVRGDSAAYFCASSPRNLARHEQYFGPGTRLTVT.

The rearrangement uses TRBV27 and TRBJ2-5, with TRBD2 matching 10 bases. The germline V gene encodes CDR1 MNHEY and CDR2 SMNVEV (reference sequence). V was clipped by 6 bases and J by 5 bases; unmatched bases: 6. The CDR3 totals 14 residues. The CDR3 DNA is TGTGCCAGCAGCCTTATGGGACTAGCGGAGACCCAGTACTTC. Protein product: CASSLMGLAETQYF.

This chain connects TRBV7-3 to TRBJ2-3; TRBD2 is a possible D gene (5 bases). The CDR3 is 13 amino acids. V lost 5 bases and J 3 bases, leaving 9 bases between the germline ends. Germline V gene sequence: CDR1 SGHTA, CDR2 FQGTGA. The CDR3 here is CASSTSRTDTQYF. The CDR3 DNA reads TGTGCCAGCAGCACTAGTAGGACAGATACGCAGTATTTT. Together with reference TRBV7-3 and TRBJ2-3, the CDR3 gives the full variable domain: GAGVSQTPSNKVTEKGKYVELRCDPISGHTALYWYRQSLGQGPEFLIYFQGTGAADDSGLPNDRFFAVRPEGSVSTLKIQRTERGDSAVYLCASSTSRTDTQYFGPGTRLTVL.

The rearrangement joins TRBV10-3 to TRBJ2-6; D possibly matches TRBD1 or TRBD2 (5 bases each). The CDR3 contains 16 residues. Trimming pared 6 bases from V and 1 base from J, leaving 13 bases between. Germline V CDR1 and CDR2: ENHRY, SYGVKD. The DNA of the CDR3 is TGTGCCATCAGGCGACACGGGGCGTCTGGGGCCAACGTCCTGACTTTC. Translated, it gives CAIRRHGASGANVLTF.

This clone showed up just once. The J gene is TRBJ2-7, the V gene TRBV5-1; D tentatively reads TRBD1 or TRBD2 (5 bases each). Germline lookup yields CDR1 SGHRS and CDR2 YFSETQ. The CDR3 is 16 amino acids. Deletions cut 0 bases from V and 0 bases from J, with 13 bases between. In DNA, the CDR3 is TGCGCCAGCAGCTTGGGACCGGGACCGAGCTCCTACGAGCAGTACTTC. Translating gives CASSLGPGPSSYEQYF.

CDR3 sequence: CASSEIVGQNEKLFF. CDR3 in DNA: TGTGCCAGCAGTGAAATCGTGGGGCAGAATGAAAAACTGTTTTTT. V usage is TRBV2 and J usage is TRBJ1-4; tentatively, D is TRBD1 (5 bases). Between the trimmed V and J ends, which lost 2 bases and 5 bases, there was a span of 12 bases. Germline-derived CDR1 and CDR2 are SNHLY and FYNNEI. There are 15 residues in the CDR3.

This clone has just one count. The chain couples TRBV28 to TRBJ2-7, with 16 nucleotides matching TRBD2. This CDR3 spans 15 amino acids. The trim removed 6 bases at V and 6 bases at J, leaving 5 bases unmatched. From germline, CDR1 is MDHEN and CDR2 SYDVKM. The CDR3 sequence: CASREGTSGRGEQYF. The CDR3 DNA reads TGTGCCAGCAGAGAAGGGACTAGCGGGAGGGGCGAGCAGTACTTC.

The chain recombines TRBV5-6 with TRBJ1-1; D call uncertain. The CDR3 contains 16 residues. CDR1 is SGHDT, CDR2 YYEEEE, per germline. V was trimmed by 3 bases and J by 4 bases, leaving 19 bases between them. CDR3 residues: CASSSKPTTLGTEAFF. The CDR3 nucleotides read TGTGCCAGCAGCTCCAAACCAACGACATTGGGCACTGAAGCTTTCTTT.

The chain employs TRBV5-1 and TRBJ2-3; 8 bases line up with TRBD1. This CDR3 region has 13 residues. The V and J ends lost 6 bases and 4 bases, in that order; junction bases with no gene match: 4. Germline assignment: CDR1 SGHRS and CDR2 YFSETQ. CDR3 coding DNA: TGCGCCAGCACCAGACAGGGGCCAGATACGCAGTATTTT. Translated, it gives CASTRQGPDTQYF.

J is TRBJ2-5 and V is TRBV6-1; 8 bases match TRBD1. The CDR3 has 17 amino acids. V gave up 4 bases and J gave up 4 bases; unmatched junction bases: 14. Germline V gene data show CDR1 as MNHNS and CDR2 as SASEGT. DNA of the CDR3: TGTGCCAGCAGTGCGAGGCGGCAGGGGGCTAGTGTAGAGACCCAGTACTTC. Protein product: CASSARRQGASVETQYF.

On this clone: Additional DNA sequences in this sample encode the identical CDR3. The chain combines TRBV5-1 with TRBJ2-2, with TRBD1 identical over 8 bases. Losses at the gene ends were 2 bases for V and 1 base for J; bases not matched to a gene: 1. Germline CDR1 is SGHRS and CDR2 is YFSETQ. This CDR3 spans 15 amino acids. CDR3 sequence: CASSFTGGNTGELFF. CDR3 in DNA: TGCGCCAGCAGCTTCACAGGGGGGAACACCGGGGAGCTGTTTTTT.

J is TRBJ2-7 and V is TRBV5-1; TRBD1 agrees at 10 bases. The junction had 6 bases not matched to a gene; V was cut back by 1 base and J by 5 bases. This CDR3 is built from 15 residues. Germline assignment: CDR1 SGHRS and CDR2 YFSETQ. This chain's CDR3 is CASSLFGQGVHEQYF. The CDR3 bases are TGCGCCAGCAGCTTGTTTGGACAGGGGGTCCACGAGCAGTACTTC.